The text below deals with one T cell receptor (beta chain). This sample was taken from a study of blood T cell repertoires in COVID-19. Overall study: Acute and convalescent COVID-19 samples came from the United States, Italy and Spain. PBMCs, B-cell-depleted T cells, or T cells provided the cDNA or gDNA that made up the material.

As handled by the study authors: From reference gene primer amplification, estimates of nucleated cell counts were derived. Profiling relied on immunoSEQ multiplex PCR, and the TCRdb table lists in-frame clones only, not all of them. V and J calls plus clone size are reproduced from that table; the DNA served to infer D and trimming. The table includes roughly 88,000 clones, about 90% detected once. Germline loops: CDR1 SEHNR, CDR2 FQNEAQ (reference sequence). The germline V and J ends were trimmed by 5 bases and 0 bases, with 17 bases remaining between them. This CDR3 region has 16 residues. The sequencing sample was made of peripheral blood. This chain connects TRBV7-9 to TRBJ2-7; D perhaps matches TRBD2 (7 bases). The sequence was collected from a woman aged 50 to 60 in a cohort sampled during active COVID-19. CDR3 coding DNA: TGTGCCAGCAGCGCCGGAGGGGGGGAGAGCTCCTACGAGCAGTACTTC. This sequence encodes CASSAGGGESSYEQYF.